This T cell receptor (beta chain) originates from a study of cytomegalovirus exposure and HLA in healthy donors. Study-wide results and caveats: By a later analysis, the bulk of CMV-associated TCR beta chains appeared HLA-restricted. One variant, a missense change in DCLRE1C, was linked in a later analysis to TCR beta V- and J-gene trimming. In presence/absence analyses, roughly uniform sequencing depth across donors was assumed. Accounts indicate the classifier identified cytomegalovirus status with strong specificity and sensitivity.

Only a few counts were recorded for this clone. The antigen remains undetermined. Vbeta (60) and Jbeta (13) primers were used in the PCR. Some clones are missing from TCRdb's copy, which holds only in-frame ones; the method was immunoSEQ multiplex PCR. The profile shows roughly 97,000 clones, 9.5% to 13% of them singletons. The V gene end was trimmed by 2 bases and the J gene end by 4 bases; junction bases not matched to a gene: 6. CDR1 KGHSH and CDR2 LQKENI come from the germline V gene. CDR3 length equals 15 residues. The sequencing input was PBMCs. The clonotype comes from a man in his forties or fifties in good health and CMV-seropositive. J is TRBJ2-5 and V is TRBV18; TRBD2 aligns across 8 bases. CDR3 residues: CASSPIPGGRETQYF. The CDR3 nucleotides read TGTGCCAGCTCACCAATCCCGGGAGGGCGAGAGACCCAGTACTTC.